This TCR beta chain was identified during a study of blood T cell repertoires in COVID-19. The CDR3 loop spans 14 amino acids. Trimming removed 6 bases from V and 3 bases from J; junction bases left unmatched: 6. Germline V lookup: CDR1 SQVTM, CDR2 ANQGSEA. Original methodology: For nucleated cells, counts were estimated from reference gene primer amplification. The data were produced by immunoSEQ multiplex PCR, yet TCRdb's version contains in-frame clones alone and is incomplete. V, J and clone size were drawn from that table, and D and trimming were deduced from the DNA. There are approximately 250,000 clones in the sample; 70% to 85% occur only once, and 1.4% lies in the top ten.

This receptor was taken from a woman in her thirties or forties who had recovered from COVID-19. The sample comprised peripheral blood. The rearrangement joins TRBV29-1 to TRBJ2-3; 10 bases map to TRBD1. The CDR3 loop reads CSVPDRGGTDTQYF. Written as DNA, the CDR3 is TGCAGCGTCCCGGACAGGGGGGGGACAGATACGCAGTATTTT.